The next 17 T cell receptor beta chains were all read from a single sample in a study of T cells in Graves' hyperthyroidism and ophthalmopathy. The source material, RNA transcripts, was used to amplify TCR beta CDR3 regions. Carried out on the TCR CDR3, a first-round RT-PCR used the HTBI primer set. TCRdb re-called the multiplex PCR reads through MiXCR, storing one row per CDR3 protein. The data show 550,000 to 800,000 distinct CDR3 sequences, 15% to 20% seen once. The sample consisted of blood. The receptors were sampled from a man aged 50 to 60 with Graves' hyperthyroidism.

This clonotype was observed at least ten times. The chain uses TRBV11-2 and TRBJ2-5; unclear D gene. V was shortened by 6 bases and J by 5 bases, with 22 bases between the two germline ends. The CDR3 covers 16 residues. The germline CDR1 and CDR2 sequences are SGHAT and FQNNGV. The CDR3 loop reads CASSSTFLTVRETQYF. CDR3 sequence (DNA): TGTGCCAGCAGTTCCACCTTTTTGACGGTGAGGGAGACCCAGTACTTC.

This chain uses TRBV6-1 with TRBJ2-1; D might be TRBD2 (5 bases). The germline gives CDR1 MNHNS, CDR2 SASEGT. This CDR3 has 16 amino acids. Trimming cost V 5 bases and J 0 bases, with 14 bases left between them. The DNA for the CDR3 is TGTGCCAGCAGTCCGCGCCCCCGGGGCTCCTACAATGAGCAGTTCTTC. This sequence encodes CASSPRPRGSYNEQFF.

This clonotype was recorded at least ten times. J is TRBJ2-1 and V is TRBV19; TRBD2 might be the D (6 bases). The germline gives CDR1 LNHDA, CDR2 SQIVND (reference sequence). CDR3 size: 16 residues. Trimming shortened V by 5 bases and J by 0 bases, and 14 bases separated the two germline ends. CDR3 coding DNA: TGTGCCAGTAGTGCACAAACTAGCTCCTCCTACAATGAGCAGTTCTTC. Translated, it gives CASSAQTSSSYNEQFF. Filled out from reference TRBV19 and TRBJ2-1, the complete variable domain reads DGGITQSPKYLFRKEGQNVTLSCEQNLNHDAMYWYRQDPGQGLRLIYYSQIVNDFQKGDIAEGYSVSREKKESFPLTVTSAQKNPTAFYLCASSAQTSSSYNEQFFGPGTRLTVL.

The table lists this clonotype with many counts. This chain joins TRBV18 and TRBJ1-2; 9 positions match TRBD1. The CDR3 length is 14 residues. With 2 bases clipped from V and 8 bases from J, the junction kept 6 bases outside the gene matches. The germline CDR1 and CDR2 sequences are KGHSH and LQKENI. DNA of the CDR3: TGTGCCAGCTCACCAGGGACAGGGACGGGAGGCTACACCTTC. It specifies CASSPGTGTGGYTF.

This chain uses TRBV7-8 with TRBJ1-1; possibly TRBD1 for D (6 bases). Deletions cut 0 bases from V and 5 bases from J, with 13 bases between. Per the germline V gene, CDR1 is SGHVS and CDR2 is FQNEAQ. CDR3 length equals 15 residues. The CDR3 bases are TGTGCCAGCAGCTTAGCGCGGGGGCAGGGGACTGAAGCTTTCTTT. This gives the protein CASSLARGQGTEAFF.

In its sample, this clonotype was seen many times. CDR3 residues: CASSFGTGGWMGYTF. The DNA of the CDR3 is TGTGCCAGCAGCTTCGGGACAGGGGGCTGGATGGGCTACACCTTC. The V gene is TRBV11-2, the J gene TRBJ1-2; 12 bases match TRBD1. The CDR3 length is 15 residues. Germline loops: CDR1 SGHAT, CDR2 FQNNGV. The V gene end was trimmed by 3 bases and the J gene end by 8 bases; junction bases not matched to a gene: 7.

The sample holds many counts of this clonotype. The DNA of the CDR3 is TGTGCCAGCAGCCAAGTGCCCCCTCCGGGAACAGATACGCAGTATTTT. Translated, it gives CASSQVPPPGTDTQYF. This sequence joins TRBV3-1 and TRBJ2-3; D might be TRBD2 (5 bases). The CDR3 has 16 amino acids. Trimming cost V 1 base and J 3 bases, with 14 bases left between them. Per germline, CDR1 LGHDT and CDR2 YNNKEL (reference sequence).

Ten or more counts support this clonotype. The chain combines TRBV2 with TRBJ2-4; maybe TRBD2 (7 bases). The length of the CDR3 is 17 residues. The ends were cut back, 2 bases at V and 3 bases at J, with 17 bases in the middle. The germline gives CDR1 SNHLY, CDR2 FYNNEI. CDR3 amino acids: CASSELSGGGDKNIQYF. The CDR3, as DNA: TGTGCCAGCAGTGAACTTTCGGGGGGCGGTGACAAAAACATTCAGTACTTC.

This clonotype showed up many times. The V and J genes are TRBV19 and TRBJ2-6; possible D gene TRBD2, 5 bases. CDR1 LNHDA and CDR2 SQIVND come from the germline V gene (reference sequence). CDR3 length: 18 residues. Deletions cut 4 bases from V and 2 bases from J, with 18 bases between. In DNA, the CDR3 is TGTGCCAGTAGTAAGGTCCTTTCGCGGGCGGCTGGGGCCAACGTCCTGACTTTC. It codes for CASSKVLSRAAGANVLTF.

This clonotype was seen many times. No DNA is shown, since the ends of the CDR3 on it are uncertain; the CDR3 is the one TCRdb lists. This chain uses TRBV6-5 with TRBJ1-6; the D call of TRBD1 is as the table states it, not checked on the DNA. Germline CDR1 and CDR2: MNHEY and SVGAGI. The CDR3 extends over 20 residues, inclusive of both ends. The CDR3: CASSYSVPGQGFSWGSPLHF.

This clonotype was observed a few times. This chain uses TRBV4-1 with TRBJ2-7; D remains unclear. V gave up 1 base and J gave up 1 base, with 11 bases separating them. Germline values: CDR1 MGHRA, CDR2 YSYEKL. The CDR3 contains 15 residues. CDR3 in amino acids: CASSQVVRTSYEQYF. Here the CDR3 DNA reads TGCGCCAGCAGCCAAGTAGTCAGAACATCCTACGAGCAGTACTTC.

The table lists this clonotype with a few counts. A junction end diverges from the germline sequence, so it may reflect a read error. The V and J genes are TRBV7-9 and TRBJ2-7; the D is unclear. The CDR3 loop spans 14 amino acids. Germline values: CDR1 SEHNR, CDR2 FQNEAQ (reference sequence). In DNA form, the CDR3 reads TGTGCCAGCAGCATAGCCGTTGGGGCCTACGAGCAGTACTTC. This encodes CASSIAVGAYEQYF.

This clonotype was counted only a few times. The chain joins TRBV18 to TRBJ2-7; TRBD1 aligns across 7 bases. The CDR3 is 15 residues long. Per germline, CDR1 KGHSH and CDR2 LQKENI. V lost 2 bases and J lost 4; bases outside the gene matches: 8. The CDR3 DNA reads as TGTGCCAGCTCACCAGTAGTTAGCAGGGGGTACGAGCAGTACTTC. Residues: CASSPVVSRGYEQYF.

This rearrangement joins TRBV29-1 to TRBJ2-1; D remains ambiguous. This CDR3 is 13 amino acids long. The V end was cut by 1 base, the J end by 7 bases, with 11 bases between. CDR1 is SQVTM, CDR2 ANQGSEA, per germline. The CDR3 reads CSVEGGSVNEQFF. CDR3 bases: TGCAGCGTTGAAGGGGGTTCTGTAAATGAGCAGTTCTTC.

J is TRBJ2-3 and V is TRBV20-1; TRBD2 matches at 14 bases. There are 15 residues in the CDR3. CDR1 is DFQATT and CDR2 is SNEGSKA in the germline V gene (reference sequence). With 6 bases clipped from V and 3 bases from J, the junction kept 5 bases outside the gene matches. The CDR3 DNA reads TGCAGTGCAGGGACTAGCGGGAGCGAGACAGATACGCAGTATTTT. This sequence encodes CSAGTSGSETDTQYF.

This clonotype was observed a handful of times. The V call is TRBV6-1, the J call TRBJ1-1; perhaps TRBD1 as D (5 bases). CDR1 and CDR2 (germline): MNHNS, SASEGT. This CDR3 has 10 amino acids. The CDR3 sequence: CALRGTEAFF. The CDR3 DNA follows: TGTGCGTTAAGAGGGACCGAAGCTTTCTTT.

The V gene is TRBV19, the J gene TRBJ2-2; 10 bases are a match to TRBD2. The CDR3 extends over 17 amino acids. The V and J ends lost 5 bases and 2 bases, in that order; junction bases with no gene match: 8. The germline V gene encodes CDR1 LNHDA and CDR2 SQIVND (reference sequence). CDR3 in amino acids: CASSGIAGGRNTGELFF. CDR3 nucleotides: TGTGCCAGTAGTGGAATAGCGGGAGGAAGAAACACCGGGGAGCTGTTTTTT.